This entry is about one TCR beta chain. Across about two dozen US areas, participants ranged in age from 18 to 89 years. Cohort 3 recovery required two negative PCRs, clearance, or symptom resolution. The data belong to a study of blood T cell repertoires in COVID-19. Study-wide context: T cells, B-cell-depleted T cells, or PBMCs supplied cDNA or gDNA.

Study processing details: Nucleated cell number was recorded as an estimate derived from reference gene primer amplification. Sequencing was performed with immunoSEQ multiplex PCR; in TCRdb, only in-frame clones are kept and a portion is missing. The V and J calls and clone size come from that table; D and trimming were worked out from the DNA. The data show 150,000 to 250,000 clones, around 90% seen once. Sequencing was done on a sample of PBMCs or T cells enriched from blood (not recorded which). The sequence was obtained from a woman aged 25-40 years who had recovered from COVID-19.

The CDR3 spells CASSFTAGYSEKLFF. Written as DNA, the CDR3 is TGTGCCAGCAGCTTTACGGCAGGGTATAGCGAAAAACTGTTTTTT. The chain couples TRBV7-9 to TRBJ1-4, with D tentatively TRBD1 (5 bases). Germline CDR1 reads SEHNR; CDR2 reads FQNEAQ (reference sequence). This CDR3 is built from 15 residues. V gave up 3 bases and J gave up 8 bases, with 16 bases separating them.